This is a list of T cell receptor beta chains from one sample in a study of shared clonotypes between healthy human individuals. Method: immunoSEQ multiplex PCR; TCRdb's copy keeps in-frame clones and lacks some. The sample consists of roughly 2 million clones, 95% of them appearing once. Specimen: naive CD4+ T cells sorted from blood. These TCRs come from a man aged 18 to 35 in good health. Both conserved end residues are part of each CDR3. Fields, in order: clone size, J gene, D gene, V gene, CDR3 DNA, CDR3 protein. D genes are given only for firm matches. Rows give clone size only sometimes, using once, few, many, or a class for an expanded clone.

- TRBJ2-3 - TRBV9 TGTGCCAGCAGCACGACTCAAGATACGCAGTATTTT CASSTTQDTQYF
- TRBJ2-6 TRBD1 TRBV30 TGTGCGTGGGACAGGCACCTCACCTTCTCTGGGGCCAACGTCCTGACTTTC CAWDRHLTFSGANVLTF
- TRBJ1-4 TRBD1 TRBV4-3 TGCGCCAGCAGCCCGTTACAGGGGCCCAATGAAAAACTGTTTTTT CASSPLQGPNEKLFF
- TRBJ1-2 - TRBV6-1 TGTGCCAGCAGGGATGCGGGGCGCGGCTACACCTTC CASRDAGRGYTF
- TRBJ2-7 - TRBV14 TGTGCCAGCAGCCTTACCTACGAGCAGTACTTC CASSLTYEQYF
- TRBJ1-2 TRBD1 TRBV5-1 TGCGCCAGCAGCTTGGCCTTTGGTCAGGGGGATGGCTACACCTTC CASSLAFGQGDGYTF
- TRBJ1-2 TRBD1 TRBV7-2 TGTGCCAGCAGCTCCGGGACAGGGGACTATGGCTACACCTTC CASSSGTGDYGYTF
- TRBJ2-7 TRBD2 TRBV5-6 TGTGCCAGCAGCTTCGGCGGGGGCTCCTACGAGCAGTACTTC CASSFGGGSYEQYF
- TRBJ2-7 - TRBV11-2 TGTGCCAGCAGCTCGGACCGGGGCGTCGAGCAGTACTTC CASSSDRGVEQYF
- TRBJ1-1 TRBD1 TRBV18 TGTGCCAGCTCACAAAAACAGGGGGTCACTGAAGCTTTCTTT CASSQKQGVTEAFF
- TRBJ2-1 TRBD1 TRBV30 TGTGCCTGGAGTCCCCGAGGACAGGGTTACAATGAGCAGTTCTTC CAWSPRGQGYNEQFF
- TRBJ1-4 TRBD1 TRBV7-2 TGTGCCAGCAGCTTCGACAGGGTGACTGTTGAAAAACTGTTTTTT CASSFDRVTVEKLFF
- TRBJ2-2 - TRBV30 TGTGCCTGGGATTACAGGAACACCGGGGAGCTGTTTTTT CAWDYRNTGELFF
- TRBJ1-2 - TRBV11-2 TGTGCCAGCAGCCCGAGACAATATGACTACACCTTC CASSPRQYDYTF
once TRBJ2-2 TRBD2 TRBV6-6 TGTGCCAGCACCCAGCGGGAGCTGGACACCGGGGAGCTGTTTTTT CASTQRELDTGELFF
- TRBJ2-3 - TRBV4-3 TGCGCCAGCAGCCAAGTACTAGCCGGTACGCAGTATTTT CASSQVLAGTQYF
- TRBJ1-1 - TRBV6-1 TGTGCCAGCAGTGAAGCGTTAGGTGTTGGATGGACTGAAGCTTTCTTT CASSEALGVGWTEAFF
- TRBJ1-5 TRBD1 TRBV7-2 TGTGCCAGCAGTCCTGAACAGGGGCGGACCCAGCATTTT CASSPEQGRTQHF
- TRBJ1-5 - TRBV27 TGTGCCAGCAGTTTTAGGGCAGGCGGTCAGCCCCAGCATTTT CASSFRAGGQPQHF
- TRBJ1-2 TRBD1 TRBV7-9 TGTGCCAGCAGCTTAGAAGGGACAGGGGATGGCTACACCTTC CASSLEGTGDGYTF
- TRBJ1-1 TRBD1 TRBV30 TGTGCCTGGACCCTACAGGGGGGGACTGAAGCTTTCTTT CAWTLQGGTEAFF
- TRBJ1-4 - TRBV2 TGTGCCAGCCGACGTAACCGGCTTCAAACTAATGAAAAACTGTTTTTT CASRRNRLQTNEKLFF
- TRBJ2-7 TRBD2 TRBV5-1 TGCGCCAGCAGCCCCGCGGGTAGCGGGACCCTCTCCTACGAGCAGTACTTC CASSPAGSGTLSYEQYF
- TRBJ2-7 - TRBV30 TGTGCCTGGAGGGGTTCAGGGTACGAGCAGTACTTC CAWRGSGYEQYF
- TRBJ2-7 - TRBV10-2 TGCGCCAGCAGTGAGTCCAGCCCCTCCTACGAGCAGTACTTC CASSESSPSYEQYF
- TRBJ1-4 - TRBV13 TGTGCCAGCAGCTCCCGGACCCTGACTAATGAAAAACTGTTTTTT CASSSRTLTNEKLFF
- TRBJ2-2 TRBD1 TRBV2 TGTGCCAGCAGACGGGACAGAAGCACCGGGGAGCTGTTTTTT CASRRDRSTGELFF
- TRBJ1-1 TRBD1 TRBV5-1 TGCGCCAGCAGCTTGAGTGCAGGGGGCACTGAAGCTTTCTTT CASSLSAGGTEAFF
- TRBJ2-3 TRBD2 TRBV5-1 TGCGCCAGCAGCTTGGAGCCTAGCGGTAGCACAGATACGCAGTATTTT CASSLEPSGSTDTQYF
- TRBJ2-2 - TRBV2 TGTGCCAGCAGTGCACAGGGCACCGGGGAGCTGTTTTTT CASSAQGTGELFF
- TRBJ1-5 - TRBV6-1 TGTGCCAGCAGTTGGGGGGCCCCTCAGCCCCAGCATTTT CASSWGAPQPQHF
- TRBJ1-5 - TRBV18 TGTGCCAGCTCGCTCCAGGGGAATAGCAATCAGCCCCAGCATTTT CASSLQGNSNQPQHF
- TRBJ1-3 - TRBV7-9 TGTGCCAGCAGCTTAGGGCAGGGTGGAAACACCATATATTTT CASSLGQGGNTIYF
- TRBJ1-1 - TRBV9 TGTGCCAGCAGCGTTACCTGGAACACTGAAGCTTTCTTT CASSVTWNTEAFF
- TRBJ2-5 - TRBV25-1 TGTGCCAGCAGTGACGCCCGCAGGGCAAACCAAGAGACCCAGTACTTC CASSDARRANQETQYF
once TRBJ1-5 - TRBV10-2 TGCGCCAGCAGAGGAGGGGTAAATAGCAATCAGCCCCAGCATTTT CASRGGVNSNQPQHF
- TRBJ1-5 - TRBV28 TGTACCAGCAGCCCGACGCGTCAGCCCCAGCATTTT CTSSPTRQPQHF
- TRBJ2-5 TRBD2 TRBV9 TGTGCCAGCAGCGTAGCACTAGCGGGCGCTCAGTCAGAGACCCAGTACTTC CASSVALAGAQSETQYF
- TRBJ2-4 TRBD2 TRBV5-4 TGTGCCAGCAGCACGAGCGGGGGCTGGGACATTCAGTACTTC CASSTSGGWDIQYF
- TRBJ2-3 TRBD2 TRBV7-2 TGTGCCAGCAGGTTACTAGCGGGAGTCGGTCACGGTCGAGATACGCAGTATTTT CASRLLAGVGHGRDTQYF
- TRBJ1-5 - TRBV27 TGTGCCAGCAGTTTCGTAAATCAGCCCCAGCATTTT CASSFVNQPQHF